The rows below give T cell receptor beta chains drawn from one sample of a study of T-cell memory formation after mild COVID-19. TCRdb used MiXCR to reprocess the 5' RACE reads, holding one entry per CDR3 protein. The sample carries 450,000 or so distinct CDR3 sequences, 20% recorded once. The specimen was PBMCs or a T cell subset sorted from them (not recorded which). All receptors come from an adult woman who had mild COVID-19 (a few samples of this study predate the infection). Cell type and time point are not known. Both conserved end residues are part of each CDR3. D genes are given only for firm matches. Rows may omit the clone size; those that give it use once, few, many or a size class.

J,D,V,size,DNA,CDR3
TRBJ2-1,-,TRBV20-1,few,TGCAGCTACATTCGACCAGGACACAACAATGAGCAGTTCTTC,CSYIRPGHNNEQFF
TRBJ2-7,TRBD2,TRBV5-1,few,TGCGCCAGCAGCTTATCTACCGTCGGGACTAGCGGGACTTACGAGCAGTACTTC,CASSLSTVGTSGTYEQYF
TRBJ2-1,TRBD1,TRBV4-1,-,TGCGCCAGCAGCTACGGGACAGGGTACGACATGAATGAGCAGTTCTTC,CASSYGTGYDMNEQFF
TRBJ2-2,-,TRBV7-2,-,TGTGCCAGCAACAAATGGGGGCAATCCGGGGAGCTGTTTTTT,CASNKWGQSGELFF
TRBJ2-7,-,TRBV7-2,few,TGTGCCAGCAGCGAACAACCCAGTAGACGGGATGAGCAGTACTTC,CASSEQPSRRDEQYF
TRBJ2-1,TRBD2,TRBV7-3,-,TGTGCCAGCAGCTCGGGAGGGGGACTAGCATTTAAGGAGCAGTTCTTC,CASSSGGGLAFKEQFF
TRBJ2-3,TRBD2,TRBV11-3,-,TGTGCCAGCAGCTTAGTAGGACTAGCGGGGGATACGCAGTATTTT,CASSLVGLAGDTQYF
TRBJ1-2,-,TRBV7-9,-,TGTGCCAGCAGCCCAGGGGATAACTATGGCTACACCTTC,CASSPGDNYGYTF
TRBJ1-1,-,TRBV5-1,few,TGCGCCAGCAGCCCAGGCGGGGTGAGCACTGAAGCTTTCTTT,CASSPGGVSTEAFF
TRBJ2-1,TRBD1,TRBV7-9,-,TGTGCCAGCAGCCCAACAGGGGGCCTATCCTACAATGAGCAGTTCTTC,CASSPTGGLSYNEQFF
TRBJ2-1,-,TRBV9,-,TGTGCCAGCAGCGTAGACCCGGCTAGGGGGAATGAGCAGTTCTTC,CASSVDPARGNEQFF
TRBJ2-1,-,TRBV7-9,few,TGTGCTGAGGGTATAAGCTCCTACAATGAGCAGTTCTTC,CAEGISSYNEQFF
TRBJ2-1,TRBD2,TRBV7-6,few,TGTGCCAGCAGCTCATCGGGGGGGCCGGGGGAGCAGTTCTTC,CASSSSGGPGEQFF
TRBJ2-3,-,TRBV12-3/TRBV12-4,few,TGTGCCAGCAGTTTAAGGTCAGGGGTGGCAGATACGCAGTATTTT,CASSLRSGVADTQYF
TRBJ2-3,-,TRBV27,-,TGTGCCAGCAGTTTATCGAACGGGGGTATCACAGATACGCAGTATTTT,CASSLSNGGITDTQYF
TRBJ2-3,-,TRBV7-2,-,TGTGCCAGCAGCTCTCAGGGCCCCACAGATACGCAGTATTTT,CASSSQGPTDTQYF
TRBJ2-7,TRBD2,TRBV6-5,-,TGTGCCAGCAGTCCGCCGGGACTAGCGGGAGGGCCCAACGAGCAGTACTTC,CASSPPGLAGGPNEQYF
TRBJ1-3,TRBD1,TRBV7-9,few,TGTGCCAGCAGCCCGGGACAGGTCTCTGGAAACACCATATATTTT,CASSPGQVSGNTIYF
TRBJ2-6,TRBD2,TRBV5-4,-,TGTGCCAGCAGCTTGTCTAGCGGGGGGCCTCCTGGGGCCAACGTCCTGACTTTC,CASSLSSGGPPGANVLTF
TRBJ2-3,-,TRBV5-1,many,TGCGCCAGCAGCTTACAGGGACTCACAGATACGCAGTATTTT,CASSLQGLTDTQYF
TRBJ2-1,-,TRBV10-3,many,TGTGCCATCAGTGGCAACAATGAGCAGTTCTTC,CAISGNNEQFF
TRBJ2-3,-,TRBV7-2,few,TGTGCCAGCAGCTTCGACTGGAGGGATACGCAGTATTTT,CASSFDWRDTQYF
TRBJ2-3,-,TRBV7-2,-,TGTGCCAGCAGCTTAGGCCAGAGGAGAGATACGCAGTATTTT,CASSLGQRRDTQYF
TRBJ1-2,-,TRBV12-3/TRBV12-4,few,TGTGCCAGCAGTTTAAGGGATAACTATGGCTACACCTTC,CASSLRDNYGYTF
TRBJ2-5,-,TRBV7-6,few,TGTGCCAGCTTCGGCTTACAAGAGACCCAGTACTTC,CASFGLQETQYF
TRBJ1-1,-,TRBV7-9,few,TGTGCCAGCAGCCCCCTCGGCGGCAGGGAAGCTTTCTTT,CASSPLGGREAFF
TRBJ2-1,-,TRBV24-1,-,TGTGCCACCAGTGATTTTGGCCCCGAGAATGAGCAGTTCTTC,CATSDFGPENEQFF
TRBJ2-3,TRBD2,TRBV7-6,-,TGTGCCAGCAGCTTAGTCTTCAGGACTAGCGGGAGTAAGGGCACAGATACGCAGTATTTT,CASSLVFRTSGSKGTDTQYF
TRBJ1-2,-,TRBV12-3/TRBV12-4,few,TGTGCCAGCATCCTCTGGGGGGCGGACGGCTACACCTTC,CASILWGADGYTF
TRBJ2-3,TRBD2,TRBV15,few,TGTGCCACCAGCAGAGACGGCGGGAGGGCCGGTACGCAGTATTTT,CATSRDGGRAGTQYF
TRBJ2-3,-,TRBV10-3,few,TGTGCCATCAGTGAGTCGAAAGGGACACCTTGGGGAGATACGCAGTATTTT,CAISESKGTPWGDTQYF
TRBJ2-5,TRBD1,TRBV7-6,-,TGTGCCAGCAGCGCTGGGACAGCGTCAGGGGAGACCCAGTACTTC,CASSAGTASGETQYF